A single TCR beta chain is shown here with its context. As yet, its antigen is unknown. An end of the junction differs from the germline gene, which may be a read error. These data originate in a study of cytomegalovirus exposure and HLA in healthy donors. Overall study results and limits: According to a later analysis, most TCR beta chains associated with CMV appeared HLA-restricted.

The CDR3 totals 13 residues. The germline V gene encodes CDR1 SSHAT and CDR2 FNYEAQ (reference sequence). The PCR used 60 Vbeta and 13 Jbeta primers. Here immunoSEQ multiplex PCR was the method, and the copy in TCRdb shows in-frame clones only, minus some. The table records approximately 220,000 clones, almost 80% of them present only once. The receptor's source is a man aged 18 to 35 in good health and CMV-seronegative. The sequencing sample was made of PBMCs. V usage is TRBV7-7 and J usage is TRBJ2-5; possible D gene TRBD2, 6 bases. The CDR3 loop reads CASSFGGGETQYF. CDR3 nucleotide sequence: TGTGCTAGCAGCTTCGGTGGGGGGGAGACCCAGTACTTC. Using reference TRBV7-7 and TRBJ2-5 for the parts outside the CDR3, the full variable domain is GAGVSQSPRYKVTKRGQDVTLRCDPISSHATLYWYQQALGQGPEFLTYFNYEAQPDKSGLPSDRFSAERPEGSISTLTIQRTEQRDSAMYRCASSFGGGETQYFGPGTRLLVL.